The entry below gives a single T cell receptor (beta chain) sequence along with its context. The sample holds many counts of this clonotype. Its antigen is currently not known. No per-base quality is available; no much larger clone lies one base away. The record originates from a study of neurological immune-mediated disorders (dated by TCRdb to the late 2010s). Regarding the complete study: Among the 34 multiple sclerosis patients, relapsing-remitting MS accounted for around 30 and secondary progressive MS accounted for 3. Longitudinal HAM/TSP donors and healthy donors each had 3 time-points at intervals of about 3-45 months. The cohort comprised approximately 67 subjects: around 15 HAM/TSP patients, approximately 34 multiple sclerosis patients and 20 healthy controls. Longitudinal samples, technical triplicates and paired sorted CD4+ and CD8+ T-cell subsets, alongside PBMC samples, were included among the approximately 110 TCR-beta libraries. Using UMI-based sequencing, the study compared peripheral blood TCR-beta repertoires from patients with HTLV-I-associated myelopathy (HAM/TSP), patients with multiple sclerosis, and healthy controls.

The sample's time point label, decoded: longitudinal time-point 3. For the unsorted PBMC libraries, 2 million PBMCs were stored in RNAlater at -80 degrees C until RNA extraction and were used to generate the libraries. The multiple sclerosis patients were enrolled in a US clinical protocol that evaluated disease progression with magnetic resonance imaging. Peripheral blood was subjected to Ficoll-Hypaque density gradient centrifugation to isolate PBMCs, which were then cryopreserved in liquid nitrogen. Overall results and qualifications from the work: The MS cluster was not associated with any clinical or MRI features, and the authors stated that larger cohorts are needed. TCR clonal expansion was highest in HAM/TSP patients and lowest in MS patients, with MS patients falling below even healthy controls. Across subjects, expanded clones never shared an identical CDR3 amino acid sequence, which suggests that the TCR-beta repertoires in every group were private. In phylogenetic analysis, the repertoires of 18 of 34 MS patients grouped into a cluster of related CDR3 sequences, which suggests a possible signature at the repertoire level.

The CDR3 runs 20 residues from the cysteine to the phenylalanine. CDR3 DNA is the only sequence kept; it has 60 bases, read in frame from the first base. Trimming removed 1 base from V and 0 bases from J; the gene matches leave 13 bases unexplained. CDR1 and CDR2 (SGHAT, FQNNGV) derive from the germline V gene. cDNA was synthesized by template-switch 5'RACE using a primer carrying a 10-nucleotide random unique molecular identifier by which each TCR transcript was tagged. Every sequencing run yielded over 200 million TCR-beta sequences covering 15-18 subjects. The RNeasy kit was used for extraction of total RNA. The KAPA Real-time Library Amplification kit was used to amplify TCR-beta VDJ regions with primers targeting the TCR constant region and the 5'RACE anchor. Sample indexes and Illumina adaptors were added in a first PCR, after which library yield was increased in a second PCR. After Ampure bead purification, the TCR product of roughly 650 bp was size-selected on a 2% E-gel SizeSelection system. Before pooling, libraries had their quality checked on a Bioanalyzer, their concentration measured with Qubit, and their quantity determined with the Kapa Library Quantification kit. An Illumina HiSeq 2500 was used to sequence the libraries paired-end at 2 x 150 bp. To increase sequence diversity, about 25-31% phiX was spiked into each library pool. As for the authors' bioinformatics: The quality-filtered reads were processed with the UMI-based MiGEC pipeline, whose error correction step removed more than 90% of the raw TCR sequences. VDJ genes were aligned to IMGT germline references, and clonotypes were defined by unique CDR3 amino acid sequence plus V-J genes. Clonal expansion, Shannon diversity and CDR3 relatedness were evaluated with VDJtools (CalcPairwiseDistances, ClusterSamples), while phylogenetic trees were built in CLCbio workbench. Expanded clones were defined as having at least 8 unique UMIs, based on coefficient-of-variation modelling across technical triplicates. TCRdb trimmed the raw reads at Q25, called clones with MiXCR and kept productive beta chains. CDR3 protein sequences are deduplicated, and each keeps its most common genes and DNA. The V and J calls, along with clone size, are taken from TCRdb and not from the paper's own processing. The sample table records some 89,000 distinct CDR3 sequences; roughly 4.5% of these occur just once. More than 5% of the sample rests with the top ten.

The V gene is TRBV11-2 and the J gene is TRBJ2-1, with TRBD2 identical over 9 junction bases. This receptor was taken from a woman aged 60 to 75 with multiple sclerosis. The sequenced sample consisted of PBMCs. The CDR3 amino acid sequence is: CASSLAVLAGGPSSYNEQFF. The nucleotides read TGTGCCAGCAGCTTAGCAGTTTTGGCGGGGGGGCCCAGCTCCTACAATGAGCAGTTCTTC.